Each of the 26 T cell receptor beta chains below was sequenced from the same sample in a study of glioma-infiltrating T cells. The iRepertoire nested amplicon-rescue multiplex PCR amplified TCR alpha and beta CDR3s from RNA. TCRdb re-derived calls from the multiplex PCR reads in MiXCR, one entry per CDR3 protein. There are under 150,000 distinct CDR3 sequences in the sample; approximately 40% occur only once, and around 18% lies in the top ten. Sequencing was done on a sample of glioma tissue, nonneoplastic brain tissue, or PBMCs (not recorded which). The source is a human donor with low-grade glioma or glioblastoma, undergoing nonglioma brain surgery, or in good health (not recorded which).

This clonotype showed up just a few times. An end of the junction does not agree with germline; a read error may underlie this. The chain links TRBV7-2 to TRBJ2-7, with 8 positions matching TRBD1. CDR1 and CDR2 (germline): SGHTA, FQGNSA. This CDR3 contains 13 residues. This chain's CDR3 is CARRADRGYEQYF. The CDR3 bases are TGTGCCCGCAGGGCCGACAGGGGCTACGAGCAGTACTTC.

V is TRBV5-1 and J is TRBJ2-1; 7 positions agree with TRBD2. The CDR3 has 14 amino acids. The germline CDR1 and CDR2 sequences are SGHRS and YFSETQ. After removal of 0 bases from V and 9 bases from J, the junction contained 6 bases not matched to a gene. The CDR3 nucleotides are TGCGCCAGCAGCTTGGGGGGGGGTAGCAGTGAGCAGTTCTTC. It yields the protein CASSLGGGSSEQFF.

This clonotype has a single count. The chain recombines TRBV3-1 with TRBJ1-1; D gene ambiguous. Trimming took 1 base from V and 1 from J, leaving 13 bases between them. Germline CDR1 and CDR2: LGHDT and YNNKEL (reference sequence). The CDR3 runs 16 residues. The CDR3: CASSQGNEIGNTEAFF. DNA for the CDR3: TGTGCCAGCAGCCAAGGGAATGAGATCGGGAACACTGAAGCTTTCTTT. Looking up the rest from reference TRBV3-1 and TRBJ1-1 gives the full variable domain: DTAVSQTPKYLVTQMGNDKSIKCEQNLGHDTMYWYKQDSKKFLKIMFSYNNKELIINETVPNRFSPKSPDKAHLNLHINSLELGDSAVYFCASSQGNEIGNTEAFFGQGTRLTVV.

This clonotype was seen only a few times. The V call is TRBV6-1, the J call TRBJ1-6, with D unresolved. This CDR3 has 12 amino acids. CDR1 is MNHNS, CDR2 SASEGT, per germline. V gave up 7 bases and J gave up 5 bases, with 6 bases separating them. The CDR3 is CASTTNNSPLHF. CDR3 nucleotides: TGTGCCAGCACCACGAATAATTCACCCCTCCACTTT.

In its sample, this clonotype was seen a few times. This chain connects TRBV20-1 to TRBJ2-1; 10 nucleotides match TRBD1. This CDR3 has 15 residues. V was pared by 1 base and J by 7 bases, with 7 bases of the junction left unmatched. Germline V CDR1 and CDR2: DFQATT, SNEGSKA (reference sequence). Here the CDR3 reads CSARARQGASNEQFF. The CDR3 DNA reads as TGCAGTGCTAGAGCCCGACAGGGGGCGTCGAATGAGCAGTTCTTC.

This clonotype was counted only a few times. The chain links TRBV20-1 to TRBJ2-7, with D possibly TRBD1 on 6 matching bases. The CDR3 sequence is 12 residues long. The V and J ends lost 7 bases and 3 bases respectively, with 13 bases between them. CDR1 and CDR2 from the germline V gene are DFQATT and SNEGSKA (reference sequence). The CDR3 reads CSVSGDLYEQYF. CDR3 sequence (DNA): TGCAGTGTTTCAGGGGACCTCTACGAGCAGTACTTC.

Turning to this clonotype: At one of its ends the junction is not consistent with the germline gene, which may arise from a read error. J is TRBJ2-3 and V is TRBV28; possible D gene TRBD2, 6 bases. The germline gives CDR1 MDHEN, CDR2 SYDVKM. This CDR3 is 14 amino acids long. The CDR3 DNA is TGTGCCCGCAGTTTATTGGGGACTCCAGATACGCAGTATTTT. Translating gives CARSLLGTPDTQYF.

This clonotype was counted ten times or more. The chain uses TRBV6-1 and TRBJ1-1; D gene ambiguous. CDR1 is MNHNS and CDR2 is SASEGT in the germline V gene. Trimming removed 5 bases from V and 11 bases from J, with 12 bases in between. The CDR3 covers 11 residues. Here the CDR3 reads CASSSAANAFF. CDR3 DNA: TGTGCCAGCAGTTCGGCAGCGAACGCTTTCTTT.

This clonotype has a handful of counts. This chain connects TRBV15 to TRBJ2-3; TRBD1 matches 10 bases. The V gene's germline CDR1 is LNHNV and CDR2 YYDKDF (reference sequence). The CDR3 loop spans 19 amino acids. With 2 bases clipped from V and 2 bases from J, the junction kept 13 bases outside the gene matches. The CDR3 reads CATSRIPGQGRAHTDTQYF. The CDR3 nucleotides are TGTGCCACCAGCAGAATTCCGGGACAGGGGCGAGCCCACACAGATACGCAGTATTTT. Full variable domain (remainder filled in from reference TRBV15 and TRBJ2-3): DAMVIQNPRYQVTQFGKPVTLSCSQTLNHNVMYWYQQKSSQAPKLLFHYYDKDFNNEADTPDNFQSRRPNTSFCFLDIRSPGLGDTAMYLCATSRIPGQGRAHTDTQYFGPGTRLTVL.

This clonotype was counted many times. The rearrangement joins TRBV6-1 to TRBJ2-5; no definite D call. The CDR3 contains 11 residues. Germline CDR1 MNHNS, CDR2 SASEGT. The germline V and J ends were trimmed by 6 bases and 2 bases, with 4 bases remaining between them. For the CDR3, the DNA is TGTGCCAGCAGCCAGCAAGAGACCCAGTACTTC. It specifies CASSQQETQYF.

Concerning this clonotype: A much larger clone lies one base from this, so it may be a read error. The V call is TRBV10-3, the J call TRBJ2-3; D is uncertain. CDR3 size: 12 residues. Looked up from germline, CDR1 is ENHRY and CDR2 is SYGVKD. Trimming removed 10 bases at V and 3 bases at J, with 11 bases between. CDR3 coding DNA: TGTGCCAGCGGTTACTTAACAGATACGCAGTATTTT. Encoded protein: CASGYLTDTQYF.

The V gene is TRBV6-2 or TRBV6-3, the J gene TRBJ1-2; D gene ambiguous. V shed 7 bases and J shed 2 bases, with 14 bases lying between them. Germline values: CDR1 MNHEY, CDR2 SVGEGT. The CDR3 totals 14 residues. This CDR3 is CASTDWRINYGYTF. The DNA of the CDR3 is TGTGCCAGCACTGACTGGAGGATAAACTATGGCTACACCTTC.

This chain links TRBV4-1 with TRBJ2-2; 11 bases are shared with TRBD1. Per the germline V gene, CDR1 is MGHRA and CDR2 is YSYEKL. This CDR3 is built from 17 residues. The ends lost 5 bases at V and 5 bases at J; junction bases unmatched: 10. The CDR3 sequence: CASSSRKGTGGTGELFF. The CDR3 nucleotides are TGCGCCAGCAGCTCCAGAAAAGGGACAGGGGGAACCGGGGAGCTGTTTTTT.

In nucleotides, the CDR3 is TGCAGTGCTAGCGTGGGGTGGGATACGCAGTATTTT. Translation gives CSASVGWDTQYF. This chain joins TRBV20-1 and TRBJ2-3; no clear D gene. CDR1 and CDR2 from the germline V gene are DFQATT and SNEGSKA (reference sequence). The CDR3 spans 12 residues. Trimming shortened V by 3 bases and J by 6 bases, and 10 bases separated the two germline ends.

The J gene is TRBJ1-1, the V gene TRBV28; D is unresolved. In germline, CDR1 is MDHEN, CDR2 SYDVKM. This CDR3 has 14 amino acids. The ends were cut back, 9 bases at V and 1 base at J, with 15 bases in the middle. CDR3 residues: CASSIVTENTEAFF. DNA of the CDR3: TGTGCCAGTAGTATTGTAACCGAGAACACTGAAGCTTTCTTT. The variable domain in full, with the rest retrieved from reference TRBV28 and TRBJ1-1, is DVKVTQSSRYLVKRTGEKVFLECVQDMDHENMFWYRQDPGLGLRLIYFSYDVKMKEKGDIPEGYSVSREKKERFSLILESASTNQTSMYLCASSIVTENTEAFFGQGTRLTVV.

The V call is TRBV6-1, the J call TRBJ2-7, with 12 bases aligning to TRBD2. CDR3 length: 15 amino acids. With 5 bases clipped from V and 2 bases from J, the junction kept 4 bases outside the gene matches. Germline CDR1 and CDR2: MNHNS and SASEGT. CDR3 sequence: CASSSTSGGPYEQYF. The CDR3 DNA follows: TGTGCCAGCAGTTCGACTAGCGGGGGCCCCTACGAGCAGTACTTC.

CDR3 residues: CASSRVSSYEQYF. The CDR3, as DNA: TGTGCCAGCTCACGGGTAAGCTCCTACGAGCAGTACTTC. The chain carries TRBV18 and TRBJ2-7; the D is unclear. Germline CDR1 KGHSH, CDR2 LQKENI. There are 13 residues in the CDR3. V was cut by 4 bases and J by 0 bases, with 7 bases left in between. Together with reference TRBV18 and TRBJ2-7, the CDR3 gives the full variable domain: NAGVMQNPRHLVRRRGQEARLRCSPMKGHSHVYWYRQLPEEGLKFMVYLQKENIIDESGMPKERFSAEFPKEGPSILRIQQVVRGDSAAYFCASSRVSSYEQYFGPGTRLTVT.

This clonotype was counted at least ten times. This CDR3 is CASNRQFTDTQYF. The CDR3 coding sequence is TGTGCCAGCAACCGACAGTTCACAGATACGCAGTATTTT. The gene calls are TRBV7-2 and TRBJ2-3, with a weak D call TRBD1 (5 bases). Germline V gene lookup returns CDR1 SGHTA and CDR2 FQGNSA. Trimming cost V 7 bases and J 2 bases, with 10 bases left between them. The CDR3 has 13 amino acids.

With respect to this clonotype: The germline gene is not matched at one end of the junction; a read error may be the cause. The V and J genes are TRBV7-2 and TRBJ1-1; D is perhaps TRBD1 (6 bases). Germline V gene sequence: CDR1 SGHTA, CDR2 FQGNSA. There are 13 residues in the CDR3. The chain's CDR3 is CARSARTALEAFF. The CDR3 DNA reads TGTGCCCGCAGCGCCCGGACAGCCCTTGAAGCTTTCTTT.

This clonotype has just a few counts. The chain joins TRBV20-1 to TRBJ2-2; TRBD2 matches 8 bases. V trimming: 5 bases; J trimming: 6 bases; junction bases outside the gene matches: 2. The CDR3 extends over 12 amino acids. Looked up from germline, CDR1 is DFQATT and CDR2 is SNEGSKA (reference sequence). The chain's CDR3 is CSAPSGPGELFF. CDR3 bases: TGCAGTGCTCCTAGCGGGCCCGGGGAGCTGTTTTTT.

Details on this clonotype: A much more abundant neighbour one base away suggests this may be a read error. CDR3 sequence (DNA): TGTGCCAGCGGAAAAAGGGGAAGAGAGACCGAGTACTTC. Its translation: CASGKRGRETEYF. V is TRBV6-1 and J is TRBJ2-5, with D possibly TRBD1 on 5 matching bases. The CDR3 extends over 13 amino acids. CDR1 is MNHNS and CDR2 is SASEGT in the germline V gene.

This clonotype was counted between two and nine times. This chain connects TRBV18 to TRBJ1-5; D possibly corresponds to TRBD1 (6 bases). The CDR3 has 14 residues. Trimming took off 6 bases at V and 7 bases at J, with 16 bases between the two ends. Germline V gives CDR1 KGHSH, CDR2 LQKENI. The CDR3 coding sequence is TGTGCCAGCTCGAAACAGGGTCCGGAACAGCCCCAGCATTTT. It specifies CASSKQGPEQPQHF.

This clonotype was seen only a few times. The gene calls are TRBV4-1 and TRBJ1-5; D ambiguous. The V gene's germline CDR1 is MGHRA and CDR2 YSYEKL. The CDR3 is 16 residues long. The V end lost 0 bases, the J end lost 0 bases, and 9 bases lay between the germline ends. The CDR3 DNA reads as TGCGCCAGCAGCCAAGATCTGGTGGATAGCAATCAGCCCCAGCATTTT. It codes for CASSQDLVDSNQPQHF.

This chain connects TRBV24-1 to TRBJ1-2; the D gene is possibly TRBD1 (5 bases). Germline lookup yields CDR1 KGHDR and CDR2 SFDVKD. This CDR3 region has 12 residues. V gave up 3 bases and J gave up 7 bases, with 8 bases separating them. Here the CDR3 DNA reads TGTGCCACCAGTGATCCGAGGGGTGGCTACACCTTC. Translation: CATSDPRGGYTF.

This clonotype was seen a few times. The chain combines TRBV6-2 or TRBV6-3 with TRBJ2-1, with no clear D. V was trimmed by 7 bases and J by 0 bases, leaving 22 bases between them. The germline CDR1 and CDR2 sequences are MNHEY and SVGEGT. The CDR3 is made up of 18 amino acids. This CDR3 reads CASIHKSGSISSYNEQFF. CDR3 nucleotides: TGTGCCAGCATCCACAAATCGGGTAGCATTAGCTCCTACAATGAGCAGTTCTTC.

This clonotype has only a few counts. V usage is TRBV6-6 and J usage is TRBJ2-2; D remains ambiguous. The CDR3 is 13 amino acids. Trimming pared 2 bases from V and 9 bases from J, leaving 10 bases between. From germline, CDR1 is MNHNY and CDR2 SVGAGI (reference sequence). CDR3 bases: TGTGCCAGCAGTTACGGACGGGCCCGGGAGCTGTTTTTT. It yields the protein CASSYGRARELFF.